The next 26 T cell receptor beta chains were all read from a single sample in a study of breast tumors, draining lymph nodes, adjacent tissues. Each CDR3 protein is one row after TCRdb ran MiXCR on the multiplex PCR reads. The sample carries about 200,000 distinct CDR3 sequences, 31% recorded once. The lymph nodes were axillary draining lymph nodes from breast cancer patients. The sequenced sample consisted of axillary lymph node tissue. Receptors were obtained from a female donor with breast cancer. Some clones in this sample may be carry-over from other donors' samples.

There are many counts of this clonotype. The V and J genes are TRBV6-1 and TRBJ2-1; 9 bases are a match to TRBD2. The CDR3 spans 16 residues. V lost 5 bases, J lost 5 bases, and 10 bases stayed unmatched. Germline loops: CDR1 MNHNS, CDR2 SASEGT. The CDR3 DNA follows: TGTGCCAGCAGTCCCTTCGCGGGAGGGCCGAACAATGAGCAGTTCTTC. It yields the protein CASSPFAGGPNNEQFF.

This clonotype was detected a few times. This may stem from a read error, because a much larger clone lies one nucleotide away. The V gene is TRBV20-1, the J gene TRBJ2-1; perhaps TRBD2 as D (6 bases). CDR3 length equals 14 residues. V gave up 1 base and J gave up 9 bases, with 16 bases separating them. The germline CDR1 and CDR2 sequences are DFQATT and SNEGSKA (reference sequence). CDR3 nucleotides: TGCAGTGCTAGAGCGGGGACCGGGGGATCTGAGCAGTTCTTC. Encoded protein: CSARAGTGGSEQFF.

As for this clonotype: This is likely a read error, given that the CDR3 carries no conserved phenylalanine or tryptophan at its end. The rearrangement uses TRBV18 and TRBJ2-2, with TRBD1 matching 9 bases. Germline CDR1 is KGHSH and CDR2 is LQKENI. V trimming: 3 bases; J trimming: 6 bases; junction bases outside the gene matches: 8. There are 16 residues in the CDR3. DNA of the CDR3: TGTGCCAGCTCACCTAGGACAGGGGAAAGGGCCGGGGAGCTGTTTTCT. Its protein product is CASSPRTGERAGELFS.

This clonotype showed up many times. V usage is TRBV7-9 and J usage is TRBJ1-2; D is possibly TRBD1 (5 bases). Germline assignment: CDR1 SEHNR and CDR2 FQNEAQ (reference sequence). V was trimmed by 5 bases and J by 7 bases, leaving 20 bases between them. The CDR3 is 15 amino acids. The CDR3 DNA reads TGTGCCAGCAGCCTCGAAAGGGCCGGGGGAGCTGGCTACACCTTC. Its protein is CASSLERAGGAGYTF.

This clonotype has ten or more counts. This sequence joins TRBV5-1 and TRBJ1-2; D ambiguous. In germline, CDR1 is SGHRS, CDR2 YFSETQ. The CDR3 is 17 residues long. V was clipped by 4 bases and J by 1 base, with 20 bases between them. The CDR3 nucleotides are TGCGCCAGCAGCCCGAATGCGGGGATTAGACTTAACTATGGCTACACCTTC. It yields the protein CASSPNAGIRLNYGYTF.

This clonotype was counted a few times. A much larger clone lies one base from this, so it may be a read error. The chain couples TRBV20-1 to TRBJ2-3, with D possibly TRBD2 on 6 matching bases. The CDR3 covers 14 residues. Per germline, CDR1 DFQATT and CDR2 SNEGSKA (reference sequence). CDR3: CSAREAGITATQYF. The CDR3 DNA reads TGCAGTGCTAGGGAGGCGGGGATCACAGCTACGCAGTATTTT.

This clonotype was counted at least ten times. V gene TRBV18 combines with J gene TRBJ2-3; maybe TRBD2 (5 bases). From germline, CDR1 is KGHSH and CDR2 LQKENI. The CDR3 sequence is 13 residues long. The V gene lost 4 bases and the J gene lost 2 bases, with 7 bases spanning the gap. CDR3: CASSLRDTDTQYF. The CDR3 DNA reads TGTGCCAGCTCACTCCGGGACACAGATACGCAGTATTTT.

In its sample, this clonotype was seen a few times. CDR3 coding DNA: TGCAGTGCTAGAGATTTTCGGCTCCCGGCCTCCTACAATGAGCAGTTCTTC. This sequence encodes CSARDFRLPASYNEQFF. V and J are TRBV20-1 and TRBJ2-1; D is undetermined. The germline CDR1 and CDR2 sequences are DFQATT and SNEGSKA (reference sequence). V was cut by 0 bases and J by 0 bases, with 15 bases left in between. This CDR3 comprises 17 residues.

This clonotype was seen repeatedly, ten times or more. V usage is TRBV5-1 and J usage is TRBJ2-1, with TRBD1 identical over 8 bases. Trimming removed 4 bases from V and 5 bases from J; junction bases left unmatched: 5. This CDR3 spans 14 amino acids. Germline lookup yields CDR1 SGHRS and CDR2 YFSETQ. The CDR3 reads CASSADRGDNEQFF. The CDR3 bases are TGCGCCAGCAGCGCAGACAGGGGTGACAATGAGCAGTTCTTC.

In this sample, this clonotype turned up many times. The V gene is TRBV19, the J gene TRBJ2-2; D is perhaps TRBD1 or TRBD2 (5 bases each). V gave up 8 bases and J gave up 9 bases, with 19 bases separating them. The CDR3 length is 14 residues. CDR1 is LNHDA, CDR2 SQIVND, per germline (reference sequence). The DNA of the CDR3 is TGTGCCAGTGGGTGGGACGGGATACGAAGGGAGCTGTTTTTT. This encodes CASGWDGIRRELFF.

In the case of this clonotype: A read error is likely, as this CDR3 ends without the conserved phenylalanine or tryptophan. This chain uses TRBV27 with TRBJ2-7; 7 nucleotides line up with TRBD1. Germline trimming cut 7 bases from V and 2 bases from J; bases unmatched to any gene: 8. The CDR3 is made up of 14 amino acids. Germline V gene lookup returns CDR1 MNHEY and CDR2 SMNVEV (reference sequence). CDR3 sequence reads: CASNRTGPTYEQYC. In DNA, the CDR3 is TGTGCCAGCAATCGGACAGGACCGACCTACGAGCAGTACTGT.

This clonotype was seen at least ten times. The chain links TRBV9 to TRBJ1-3; the D gene is possibly TRBD1 (6 bases). CDR1 and CDR2 (germline): SGDLS, YYNGEE. V was clipped by 3 bases and J by 0 bases, with 7 bases between them. The CDR3 runs to 14 residues. CDR3 DNA sequence: TGTGCCAGCAGCGACAGGGCCTCTGGAAACACCATATATTTT. Residues: CASSDRASGNTIYF.

This clonotype appeared many times. The CDR3 DNA reads TGCAGTGCTTCCCCACTAGCGGGGTTTGGGAATGAGCAGTTCTTC. Its translation is CSASPLAGFGNEQFF. The rearrangement joins TRBV20-1 to TRBJ2-1, with 10 nucleotides matching TRBD2. The CDR3 has 15 residues. The germline CDR1 and CDR2 sequences are DFQATT and SNEGSKA (reference sequence). The trim removed 5 bases at V and 7 bases at J, leaving 11 bases unmatched.

This clonotype was recorded many times. J is TRBJ2-7 and V is TRBV19, with D perhaps assigned TRBD1 or TRBD2 (5 bases each). Germline assignment: CDR1 LNHDA and CDR2 SQIVND (reference sequence). V dropped 4 bases and J dropped 2 bases, with 12 bases sitting between them. The CDR3 has 14 residues. The CDR3 DNA follows: TGTGCCAGTAGTAAGGGGACGGAAGCCTACGAGCAGTACTTC. It specifies CASSKGTEAYEQYF.

The gene calls are TRBV20-1 and TRBJ2-7, with 9 bases aligning to TRBD1. J lost 2 bases, V lost 3 bases, and 14 bases had no gene match. This CDR3 contains 17 residues. CDR1 is DFQATT and CDR2 is SNEGSKA in the germline V gene (reference sequence). Written as DNA, the CDR3 is TGCAGTGCTAGGAAACAGGGGGCGCGGAGCGAGCCCTACGAGCAGTACTTC. This codes for CSARKQGARSEPYEQYF.

J is TRBJ2-1 and V is TRBV29-1, with 11 bases identical to TRBD2. This CDR3 has 13 amino acids. The trim removed 7 bases at V and 9 bases at J, leaving 8 bases unmatched. The germline gives CDR1 SQVTM, CDR2 ANQGSEA. CDR3 in amino acids: CSAPTSGKVEQFF. CDR3 bases: TGCAGCGCTCCGACTAGCGGGAAAGTTGAGCAGTTCTTC.

This clonotype was seen repeatedly, ten times or more. The CDR3 coding sequence is TGTGCCAGCAGCCCGCCGGGGGCTAAGGTTGGCCCCGGGCAGTTCTTC. As protein: CASSPPGAKVGPGQFF. V usage is TRBV5-8 and J usage is TRBJ2-1; D tentatively reads TRBD1 or TRBD2 (6 bases each). This CDR3 comprises 16 residues. Trimming cost V 4 bases and J 12 bases, with 26 bases left between them. Germline V lookup: CDR1 SGHTS, CDR2 YDEGEE.

CDR3: CSALNSGTGNTIYF. The CDR3 nucleotides are TGCAGTGCGTTAAACTCAGGGACGGGAAACACCATATATTTT. The rearrangement joins TRBV20-1 to TRBJ1-3; D perhaps matches TRBD1 (5 bases). The CDR3 extends over 14 amino acids. Germline lookup yields CDR1 DFQATT and CDR2 SNEGSKA (reference sequence). Between the trimmed V and J ends, which lost 6 bases and 4 bases, there was a span of 16 bases.

This clonotype appeared a few times. A much larger clonotype is one base distant, so this may be a read error. CDR3 DNA sequence: TGTGCCAGCAGCCGACTAGCGGGAGATGGTGATACGCAGCATTTT. It is translated as CASSRLAGDGDTQHF. The genes are TRBV9 and TRBJ2-3; D gene unclear. The J call is uncertain, as TRBJ1-5 better fits the DNA end. Per the germline V gene, CDR1 is SGDLS and CDR2 is YYNGEE. There are 15 residues in the CDR3.

This clonotype was recorded many times. The chain has TRBV12-3 or TRBV12-4 and TRBJ2-2; a weak D match, TRBD1 (6 bases). The CDR3 loop spans 15 amino acids. The V gene lost 5 bases and the J gene lost 4 bases, with 14 bases spanning the gap. The CDR3 DNA is TGTGCCAGCAGTCCAGGGGTCAGGAGCACCGGGGAGCTGTTTTTT. This sequence encodes CASSPGVRSTGELFF.

This sequence joins TRBV9 and TRBJ1-1, with no clear D. CDR1 is SGDLS and CDR2 is YYNGEE in the germline V gene. The germline V and J ends were trimmed by 0 bases and 1 base, with 10 bases remaining between them. This CDR3 spans 15 amino acids. The CDR3 protein is CASSVAPGPNTEAFF. The CDR3 DNA reads as TGTGCCAGCAGCGTAGCTCCGGGCCCGAACACTGAAGCTTTCTTT.

The V call is TRBV27, the J call TRBJ1-5; TRBD1 might be the D (5 bases). CDR1 and CDR2 from the germline V gene are MNHEY and SMNVEV (reference sequence). This CDR3 is 13 amino acids long. With 3 bases removed from V and 5 bases from J, the gap between germline ends came to 8 bases. The CDR3 DNA sequence: TGTGCCAGCAGTTTCCAGGGCGATCAGCCCCAGCATTTT. Encoded protein: CASSFQGDQPQHF.

As to this clonotype: At one end the junction does not follow the germline gene, possibly because of a read error. This chain links TRBV6-5 with TRBJ2-3; 7 bases fit TRBD1. Germline V gives CDR1 MNHEY, CDR2 SVGAGI. This CDR3 has 15 residues. The CDR3 DNA reads TGTGCCAGCAGTCCCCCCAGACAGGGTGAAGATGCGCAGTATTTT. Its protein is CASSPPRQGEDAQYF.

This clonotype appeared a few times. Possible read error: a much larger clone is one base away. The chain uses TRBV7-6 and TRBJ2-5; tentatively, D is TRBD1 (6 bases). The CDR3 covers 15 residues. Germline CDR1 SGHVS, CDR2 FNYEAQ. The CDR3 DNA follows: TGTGCCAGCAGCTTAAACAGGGTCCCCCAAGAGACCCAGCACTTC. The encoded protein is CASSLNRVPQETQHF.

In this sample, this clonotype turned up many times. The gene calls are TRBV6-2 or TRBV6-3 and TRBJ1-4, with D uncertain. The CDR3 extends over 15 amino acids. Trimming removed 6 bases at V and 3 bases at J, with 14 bases between. Germline V CDR1 and CDR2: MNHEY, SVGEGT. The CDR3 coding sequence is TGTGCCAGCAGGGAGGCGGGAACATCTAATGAAAAACTGTTTTTT. Encoded protein: CASREAGTSNEKLFF.

This sequence joins TRBV29-1 and TRBJ2-1; D gene ambiguous. The CDR3 is made up of 17 amino acids. Looked up from germline, CDR1 is SQVTM and CDR2 is ANQGSEA. Trimming pared 4 bases from V and 4 bases from J, leaving 23 bases between. CDR3 nucleotide sequence: TGCAGCGTTGTTTACTACTTAGCTATGTCCTTATACAATGAGCAGTTCTTC. This encodes CSVVYYLAMSLYNEQFF.